This T cell receptor beta chain appears in the sequencing data of a study of T-cell reconstitution after alpha-beta-depleted transplantation in children. Library preparation (for TCRbeta) was performed with unique molecular identifiers. TCRdb called the PCR reads again in MiXCR, with one record for every CDR3 protein. The sample lists approximately 150,000 distinct CDR3 sequences, around 10% occurring once. Regarding the study as a whole: It was reported that alpha-beta T cells came from several hundred expanded graft clones (about two months after transplant). By one year post-transplant, T-cell counts and diversity largely arose from T cells that were newly produced. After transplant, high TCRbeta diversity at day 60 in some patients arose from surviving recipient T cells and thymic progenitors.

This CDR3 region has 15 residues. After removal of 8 bases from V and 3 bases from J, the junction contained 10 bases not matched to a gene. Germline CDR1 reads SGHVS; CDR2 reads FQNEAQ. As for this clonotype: Its antigen is not identified.

V usage is TRBV7-8 and J usage is TRBJ2-7; 10 nucleotides line up with TRBD1. The receptor comes from a female patient aged 2-15 years who had a stem cell transplant for congenital amegakaryocytic thrombocytopenia, so the T cells may come from the graft donor. Sample: PBMCs, mostly from graft donor cells, taken 180 days after TCRalphabeta/CD19-depleted stem cell transplant. CDR3 in amino acids: CASRKDRGRRYEQYF. The CDR3 coding sequence is TGTGCCAGCCGCAAAGACAGGGGGCGTCGCTACGAGCAGTACTTC.